This T cell receptor beta chain was recorded in a study of identical twins. The study, taken as a whole, reports: The models gave estimates that fell short of the out-of-frame TCR alpha sharing seen in monozygotic twins.

The sample holds many counts of this clonotype. Its cognate antigen is unknown. CDR3 length equals 13 residues. With 5 bases clipped from V and 2 bases from J, the junction kept 2 bases outside the gene matches. Germline V gives CDR1 SQVTM, CDR2 ANQGSEA. cDNA molecules carried unique molecular identifiers, and template switching added a universal primer site. Via MiXCR, TCRdb re-called the 5' RACE reads, giving one row per CDR3 protein. The sample holds 1.5 million to 2 million distinct CDR3 sequences, around 29% seen once. The source material was cord blood. The V gene is TRBV29-1, the J gene TRBJ2-1, with TRBD2 matching over 8 bases. The source of this sequence is a newborn girl in good health. The DNA for the CDR3 is TGCAGCGTTCCGGGACTAGCCTACAATGAGCAGTTCTTC. The encoded protein is CSVPGLAYNEQFF.